Listed here are 25 T cell receptor beta chains from one sample, sequenced in a study of T cells after yellow fever vaccination. Via MiXCR, TCRdb re-called the 5' RACE reads, giving one row per CDR3 protein. Found here are 65,000 to 90,000 distinct CDR3 sequences, around 7.7% of them singletons; the top ten hold 41%. Sample: CD8+ T cells sorted from PBMCs, taken on the day of the yellow fever booster vaccination. These receptors originate from a man aged 25-45 years who received the YFV17D yellow fever vaccine.

V usage is TRBV9 and J usage is TRBJ2-1; 9 bases are a match to TRBD2. The CDR3 is 17 amino acids. V shed 2 bases, J shed 0 bases, and the junction held 6 bases outside the gene matches. The germline gives CDR1 SGDLS, CDR2 YYNGEE. CDR3 sequence: CASSVGDSGSSYNEQFF. The CDR3 DNA reads TGTGCCAGCAGCGTGGGGGATAGCGGGAGCTCCTACAATGAGCAGTTCTTC.

There are many counts of this clonotype. V gene TRBV28 combines with J gene TRBJ2-1, with 12 nucleotides matching TRBD2. The V segment lost 10 bases and the J segment 7 bases; nucleotides outside the gene matches: 14. There are 16 residues in the CDR3. Germline-derived CDR1 and CDR2 are MDHEN and SYDVKM. Here the CDR3 DNA reads TGTGCCATCACCGCCCTAGCGGGAGGGCCGGGGAATGAGCAGTTCTTC. As protein: CAITALAGGPGNEQFF.

This clonotype came up many times. CDR3 protein: CATSRASGRIDEQYF. Written as DNA, the CDR3 is TGTGCCACCAGCAGAGCTAGCGGGAGAATCGACGAGCAGTACTTC. V usage is TRBV15 and J usage is TRBJ2-7; 10 bases fit TRBD2. CDR1 LNHNV and CDR2 YYDKDF come from the germline V gene (reference sequence). After removal of 1 base from V and 5 bases from J, the junction contained 5 bases not matched to a gene. There are 15 residues in the CDR3.

This clonotype occurred a few times. The genes are TRBV28 and TRBJ2-5; D not resolved. Deletions cut 1 base from V and 5 bases from J, with 11 bases between. Germline V gene data show CDR1 as MDHEN and CDR2 as SYDVKM. This CDR3 has 14 residues. The CDR3 spells CASSLSTGGETQYF. For the CDR3, the DNA is TGTGCCAGCAGTTTATCGACGGGTGGGGAGACCCAGTACTTC.

This clonotype was counted only a few times. This chain connects TRBV15 to TRBJ2-1; D is tentatively TRBD1 or TRBD2 (5 bases each). The CDR3 contains 16 residues. Germline loops: CDR1 LNHNV, CDR2 YYDKDF (reference sequence). Trimming pared 2 bases from V and 4 bases from J, leaving 15 bases between. The CDR3 region has the DNA TGTGCCACCAGCAGAACCGGGACGGCGATTTACAATGAGCAGTTCTTC. Its translation: CATSRTGTAIYNEQFF.

V and J are TRBV7-2 and TRBJ2-3; no reliable D call. V was clipped by 1 base and J by 0 bases, with 14 bases between them. Germline CDR1 is SGHTA and CDR2 is FQGNSA. The CDR3 sequence is 17 residues long. Here the CDR3 DNA reads TGTGCCAGCAGCTTAGGAGCCGGGTCAGAGAGCACAGATACGCAGTATTTT. Its protein product is CASSLGAGSESTDTQYF. Full variable domain (missing parts from reference TRBV7-2 and TRBJ2-3): GAGVSQSPSNKVTEKGKDVELRCDPISGHTALYWYRQSLGQGLEFLIYFQGNSAPDKSGLPSDRFSAERTGGSVSTLTIQRTQQEDSAVYLCASSLGAGSESTDTQYFGPGTRLTVL.

The chain combines TRBV29-1 with TRBJ2-6, with D maybe TRBD2 (5 bases). V lost 0 bases and J 0 bases, leaving 21 bases between the germline ends. Germline CDR1 reads SQVTM; CDR2 reads ANQGSEA. The CDR3 loop spans 20 amino acids. As DNA, the CDR3 is TGCAGCGTTGAAGAATATCGGCCGGTAGCAAGCGGCTCTGGGGCCAACGTCCTGACTTTC. Its translation is CSVEEYRPVASGSGANVLTF.

The rearrangement joins TRBV12-3 or TRBV12-4 to TRBJ2-3; D gene unclear. This CDR3 has 16 amino acids. Trimming shortened V by 5 bases and J by 0 bases, and 15 bases separated the two germline ends. CDR3 nucleotide sequence: TGTGCCAGCAGTCTTCAGGCAGCTTCTAGCACAGATACGCAGTATTTT. This encodes CASSLQAASSTDTQYF.

The V and J genes are TRBV6-5 and TRBJ2-3, with D perhaps TRBD1 (6 bases). Trimming removed 2 bases at V and 4 bases at J, with 10 bases between. The germline V gene has CDR1 MNHEY and CDR2 SVGAGI. The CDR3 is 14 amino acids. DNA of the CDR3: TGTGCCAGCAGTTACGCCAGGGGCGCAGATACGCAGTATTTT. It specifies CASSYARGADTQYF.

The gene calls are TRBV6-5 and TRBJ1-1; 8 nucleotides align to TRBD1. The length of the CDR3 is 15 residues. The J segment lost 10 bases and the V segment lost 0 bases, leaving 10 bases of the junction unmatched. Germline assignment: CDR1 MNHEY and CDR2 SVGAGI. For the CDR3, the DNA is TGTGCCAGCAGTTACTCGATTCTTCCCGACAGGGGAGCTTTCTTT. It yields the protein CASSYSILPDRGAFF.

This clonotype was seen a handful of times. V is TRBV23-1 and J is TRBJ2-7, with D perhaps matching TRBD2 (6 bases). TRBV23-1 qualifies as an ORF whose function is uncertain. Trimming removed 5 bases from V and 2 bases from J, with 13 bases in between. This CDR3 contains 14 residues. The CDR3 region has the DNA TGCGCCAGCAGTAAGACGGGACTTGCCTACGAGCAGTACTTC. This codes for CASSKTGLAYEQYF.

In its sample, this clonotype was seen many times. CDR3 bases: TGTGCCAGCAGCTCTCCTTCAGGGTTCCACGAGCAGTACTTC. Translation: CASSSPSGFHEQYF. The rearrangement joins TRBV21-1 to TRBJ2-7; TRBD1, as called in the table, went unchecked against the DNA. TRBV21-1 is annotated as a pseudogene. The CDR3 extends over 14 amino acids.

The chain has TRBV6-2 or TRBV6-3 and TRBJ2-1, with 7 bases fitting TRBD2. CDR3 length equals 13 residues. The germline V gene has CDR1 MNHEY and CDR2 SVGEGT. V lost 4 bases to trimming and J lost 7 bases; unmatched junction nucleotides: 4. The CDR3 bases are TGTGCCAGCAGTTGGCGGGAGCGTAATGAGCAGTTCTTC. Protein product: CASSWRERNEQFF.

This clonotype was detected ten times or more. The rearrangement uses TRBV5-1 and TRBJ2-5; D is perhaps TRBD2 (5 bases). V shed 2 bases and J shed 2 bases, with 13 bases lying between them. CDR1 is SGHRS and CDR2 is YFSETQ in the germline V gene. The CDR3 length is 15 residues. CDR3 loop: CASSFERSLQETQYF. The CDR3 DNA is TGCGCCAGCAGCTTCGAGCGGAGCCTTCAAGAGACCCAGTACTTC.

The sample holds a few counts of this clonotype. The gene calls are TRBV18 and TRBJ2-1, with D tentatively TRBD1 or TRBD2 (5 bases each). The germline CDR1 and CDR2 sequences are KGHSH and LQKENI. Trimming left V 0 bases short and J 5 bases short, with 11 bases between. This CDR3 region has 15 residues. CDR3 in amino acids: CASSPPRGENNEQFF. The DNA for the CDR3 is TGTGCCAGCTCACCACCGAGGGGCGAAAACAATGAGCAGTTCTTC.

This sequence joins TRBV20-1 and TRBJ1-5, with TRBD1 as a possible D gene (6 bases). Germline V gene lookup returns CDR1 DFQATT and CDR2 SNEGSKA (reference sequence). V was cut by 0 bases and J by 6 bases, with 9 bases left in between. This CDR3 has 13 amino acids. CDR3 amino acids: CSARDGGGQPQHF. In nucleotides, the CDR3 is TGCAGTGCTAGAGATGGAGGGGGTCAGCCCCAGCATTTT.

This clonotype came up a few times. V and J are TRBV7-9 and TRBJ2-7; the D is unclear. V gave up 1 base and J gave up 4 bases, with 5 bases separating them. The CDR3 is 12 residues long. The V gene's germline CDR1 is SEHNR and CDR2 FQNEAQ (reference sequence). The CDR3 DNA reads as TGTGCCAGCAGCTTAGGCAAATACGAGCAGTACTTC. This gives the protein CASSLGKYEQYF.

J is TRBJ2-7 and V is TRBV6-5; 11 positions match TRBD2. CDR3 size: 15 residues. CDR1 and CDR2 from the germline V gene are MNHEY and SVGAGI. Germline trimming cut 4 bases from V and 6 bases from J; bases unmatched to any gene: 8. CDR3 nucleotide sequence: TGTGCCAGCAGTTCATTACTAGCGGGAGCTCTCGAGCAGTACTTC. Its protein product is CASSSLLAGALEQYF.

This rearrangement joins TRBV19 to TRBJ2-3; 7 nucleotides match TRBD2. V lost 5 bases to trimming and J lost 1 base; unmatched junction nucleotides: 9. The length of the CDR3 is 16 residues. The germline CDR1 and CDR2 sequences are LNHDA and SQIVND (reference sequence). CDR3 in amino acids: CASSLLAALGTDTQYF. CDR3 DNA sequence: TGTGCCAGTAGTCTCCTAGCGGCTCTAGGCACAGATACGCAGTATTTT.

This clonotype has only a few counts. The chain recombines TRBV6-5 with TRBJ1-5; D is possibly TRBD1 (5 bases). This CDR3 region has 14 residues. Germline V lookup: CDR1 MNHEY, CDR2 SVGAGI. Trimming cost V 5 bases and J 7 bases, with 15 bases left between them. CDR3 sequence: CASSQDQGRQPQHF. The CDR3 nucleotides are TGTGCCAGCAGTCAGGATCAGGGTCGACAGCCCCAGCATTTT.

This clonotype was detected a few times. This chain uses TRBV4-1 with TRBJ1-4; 8 bases map to TRBD1. Germline lookup yields CDR1 MGHRA and CDR2 YSYEKL. The V gene end was trimmed by 2 bases and the J gene end by 7 bases; junction bases not matched to a gene: 3. This CDR3 is built from 14 residues. The DNA of the CDR3 is TGCGCCAGCAGCCAACGGACAGGGCGTGAAAAACTGTTTTTT. Translating gives CASSQRTGREKLFF.

This clonotype was counted many times. V gene TRBV6-5 combines with J gene TRBJ2-3, with D uncertain. This CDR3 has 12 amino acids. Germline lookup yields CDR1 MNHEY and CDR2 SVGAGI. V was pared by 4 bases and J by 2 bases, with 4 bases between. CDR3 bases: TGTGCCAGCAGTTCTAACACAGATACGCAGTATTTT. Its protein product is CASSSNTDTQYF.

This clonotype has more than one count but fewer than ten. The chain couples TRBV23-1 to TRBJ2-3; no clear D. TRBV23-1 is an ORF, with its function uncertain. The CDR3 runs 16 residues. V was clipped by 3 bases and J by 6 bases, with 19 bases between them. As DNA, the CDR3 is TGCGCCAGCAGTCACGCTGCCCGTTGGTTGTCGGATACGCAGTATTTT. Translated, it gives CASSHAARWLSDTQYF.

This clonotype was seen only a few times. The rearrangement links TRBV27 to TRBJ2-1; no clear D. V lost 7 bases and J lost 5, with 6 bases in between. CDR3 length equals 11 residues. Germline assignment: CDR1 MNHEY and CDR2 SMNVEV (reference sequence). CDR3 region: CASTRHNEQFF. The CDR3 DNA sequence: TGTGCCAGCACCCGACACAATGAGCAGTTCTTC.

The chain uses TRBV27 and TRBJ2-2, with D hard to call. The CDR3 covers 12 residues. The germline V and J ends were trimmed by 7 bases and 3 bases, with 6 bases remaining between them. Per the germline V gene, CDR1 is MNHEY and CDR2 is SMNVEV (reference sequence). CDR3 DNA: TGTGCCAGCATTGATGACACCGGGGAGCTGTTTTTT. It specifies CASIDDTGELFF.